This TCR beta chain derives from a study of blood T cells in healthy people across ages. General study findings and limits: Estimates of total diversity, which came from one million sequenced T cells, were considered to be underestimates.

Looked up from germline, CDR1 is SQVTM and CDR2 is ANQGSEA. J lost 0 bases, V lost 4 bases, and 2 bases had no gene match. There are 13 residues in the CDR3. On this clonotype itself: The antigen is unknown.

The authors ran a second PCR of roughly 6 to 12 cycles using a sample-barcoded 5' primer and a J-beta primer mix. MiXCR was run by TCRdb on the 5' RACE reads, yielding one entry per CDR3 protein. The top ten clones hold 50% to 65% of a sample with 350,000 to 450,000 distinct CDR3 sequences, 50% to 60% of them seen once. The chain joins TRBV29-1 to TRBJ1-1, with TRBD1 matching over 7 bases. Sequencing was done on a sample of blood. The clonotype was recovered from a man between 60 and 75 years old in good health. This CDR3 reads CSVGGTVNTEAFF. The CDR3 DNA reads TGCAGCGTTGGCGGGACAGTGAACACTGAAGCTTTCTTT. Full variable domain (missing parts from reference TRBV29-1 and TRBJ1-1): SAVISQKPSRDICQRGTSLTIQCQVDSQVTMMFWYRQQPGQSLTLIATANQGSEATYESGFVIDKFPISRPNLTFSTLTVSNMSPEDSSIYLCSVGGTVNTEAFFGQGTRLTVV.